These T cell receptor beta chains were read from a single sample in a study of blood T cell repertoires in COVID-19. The table came from immunoSEQ multiplex PCR; TCRdb's copy has only in-frame clones and leaves some out. The profile shows approximately 320,000 clones, 70% to 90% of them singletons. The material sequenced was peripheral blood. Source of these receptors: a human donor in a cohort sampled during active COVID-19. The CDR3 runs from the conserved cysteine through the conserved F or W. Each record gives: clone size, V gene, J gene, D gene, CDR3 DNA, CDR3 protein. The D gene is left open where the match is weak. Size is stated for part of the rows, as once, few or many counts, or as a class when the clone is expanded.

>NA|TRBV7-9|TRBJ2-1|TRBD1
TGTGCCAGCAGCAATGGACAGGGCCGGCTGGATGAGCAGTTCTTC
CASSNGQGRLDEQFF
>NA|TRBV6-5|TRBJ2-7|TRBD1
TGTGCCAGCAGTTACTCGACAGGGGGCGCCTACGAGCAGTACTTC
CASSYSTGGAYEQYF
>NA|TRBV12-5|TRBJ1-3|NA
TGTGCTAGTGGTTTGGTACTAGGCAAAGAAAGCTCTGGAAACACCATATATTTT
CASGLVLGKESSGNTIYF
>few|TRBV5-4|TRBJ1-2|NA
TGTGCCAGCAGCCAACCAGGGGCAGATGGCTACACCTTC
CASSQPGADGYTF
>NA|TRBV6-6|TRBJ2-7|TRBD1
TGTGCCAGCTCCCGGGGACAGGGAAACTACGAGCAGTACTTC
CASSRGQGNYEQYF
>NA|TRBV9|TRBJ1-1|NA
TGTGCCAGCAGCGTAGGTCCAACAGGGAGGGGGAACACTGAAGCTTTCTTT
CASSVGPTGRGNTEAFF
>NA|TRBV7-9|TRBJ2-2|TRBD1
TGTGCCAGCAAACCCCCAGGGGGCGCCGCCGGGGAGCTGTTTTTT
CASKPPGGAAGELFF
>few|TRBV30|TRBJ1-2|NA
TGTGCCTGGAGTGTCGTCGGGTTTCGGAACACCTTC
CAWSVVGFRNTF
>NA|TRBV5-1|TRBJ1-2|NA
TGCGCCAGCAGCTCAGGGGTTTACGGCTACACCTTC
CASSSGVYGYTF
>NA|TRBV2|TRBJ2-3|TRBD2
TGTGCCAGCAGTGAAACGGGCCTAGCGGGGGGCAGTAAGCAGTATTTT
CASSETGLAGGSKQYF
>NA|TRBV5-1|TRBJ1-2|TRBD1
TGCGCCAGCAGATGGGGACAGGGATATGGCTACACCTTC
CASRWGQGYGYTF
>NA|TRBV11-3|TRBJ2-7|TRBD2
TGTGCCAGCAGCCCCGCGGGAGGGAACGAGCAGTACTTC
CASSPAGGNEQYF
>NA|TRBV19|TRBJ1-2|NA
TGTGCCAGTAGTATCAACCCAGGGGCCTATGGCTACACCTTC
CASSINPGAYGYTF
>NA|TRBV7-9|TRBJ2-3|TRBD2
TGTGCCAGCAGGTGGGGGGGATCTAGCACAGATACGCAGTATTTT
CASRWGGSSTDTQYF
>NA|TRBV5-1|TRBJ1-6|NA
TGCGCCAGCAGCGACATGAGGGGGAGCTCCTATAATTCACCCCTCCACTTT
CASSDMRGSSYNSPLHF
>NA|TRBV18|TRBJ1-6|TRBD1
TGTGCCAGCTCACCCTCGGCAGGGGGCAATTCACCCCTCCACTTT
CASSPSAGGNSPLHF